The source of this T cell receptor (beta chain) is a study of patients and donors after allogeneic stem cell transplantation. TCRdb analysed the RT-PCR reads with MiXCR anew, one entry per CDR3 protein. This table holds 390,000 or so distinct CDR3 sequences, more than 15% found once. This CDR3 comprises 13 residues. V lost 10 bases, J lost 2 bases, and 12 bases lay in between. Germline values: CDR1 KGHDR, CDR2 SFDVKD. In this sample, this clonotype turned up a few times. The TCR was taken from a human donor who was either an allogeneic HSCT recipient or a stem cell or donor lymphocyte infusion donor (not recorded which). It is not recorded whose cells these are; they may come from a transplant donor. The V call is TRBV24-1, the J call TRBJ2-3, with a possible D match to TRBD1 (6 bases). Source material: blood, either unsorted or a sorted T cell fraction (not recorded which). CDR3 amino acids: CATGTTVTDTQYF. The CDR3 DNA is TGTGCCACAGGGACAACAGTCACAGATACGCAGTATTTT.